A selection of T cell receptor beta chains follows, all from one sample in a study of blood T cell repertoires in COVID-19. The assay was immunoSEQ multiplex PCR, and TCRdb's table has in-frame clones only and misses some. The table records roughly 160,000 clones, roughly 78% of them present only once. The sequenced sample was PBMCs or T cells enriched from blood (not recorded which). Receptor source: a woman between 65 and 79 years old in a cohort exposed to, infected with or recovered from COVID-19 (not recorded which). CDR3s include the opening cysteine and the closing phenylalanine or tryptophan. The order of the fields is J gene, V gene, CDR3 protein.

TRBJ1-3,TRBV7-2,CASSLAMAGAGNTIYF
TRBJ1-2,TRBV28,CASTGGHYGYTF
TRBJ1-3,TRBV15,CATSRTVLSGNTIYF
TRBJ1-5,TRBV18,CASSPGPRGQPQHF
TRBJ2-7,TRBV7-2,CASSSLAGASYEQYF
TRBJ2-7,TRBV10-2,CASSVGLAPSSYEQYF
TRBJ1-6,TRBV7-8,CASSPRPSKISTVPLHF
TRBJ2-3,TRBV5-4,CASSTRLAGGVLTDTQYF
TRBJ1-2,TRBV2,CASRVIGVGNYGYTF
TRBJ2-7,TRBV18,CASSPGSRGPYEQYF
TRBJ2-6,TRBV5-5,CASSLRAWTGDAGANVLTF
TRBJ2-1,TRBV24-1,CATSAYAGNSYNEQFF
TRBJ1-5,TRBV10-3,CAISESVVGDQPQHF
TRBJ2-1,TRBV4-2,CASSQDLAGEGEQFF
TRBJ1-1,TRBV19,CASRTGGNLITEAFF
TRBJ1-6,TRBV4-2,CASSQEIRAGGSPLHF
TRBJ1-4,TRBV28,CASSSGGNNEKLFF
TRBJ2-2,TRBV2,CASSSARDRPVGELFF
TRBJ2-7,TRBV7-8,CASSTSLVLYEQYF
TRBJ1-1,TRBV12-3/TRBV12-4,CASSLTGDTEAFF
TRBJ2-5,TRBV5-1,CASLEGTSGRSSQYF
TRBJ2-1,TRBV5-6,CASSFRQNPYNEQFF
TRBJ2-1,TRBV27,CASSFGGTSYNEQFF
TRBJ2-2,TRBV9,CASSVGQGRGSTGELFF
TRBJ2-7,TRBV10-3,CAIGGLGDEQYF
TRBJ2-4,TRBV28,CATHYGLAKNIQYF
TRBJ2-5,TRBV10-3,CAISDPTSRQETQYF
TRBJ2-7,TRBV5-1,CASSFFTGGYEQYF
TRBJ2-1,TRBV7-2,CASSPYGSSLGDEQFF
TRBJ2-1,TRBV24-1,CATSEPSGIGYNEQFF
TRBJ2-2,TRBV7-8,CASSPRLVLGSAGELFF
TRBJ2-3,TRBV18,CASSPANTEEAQYF